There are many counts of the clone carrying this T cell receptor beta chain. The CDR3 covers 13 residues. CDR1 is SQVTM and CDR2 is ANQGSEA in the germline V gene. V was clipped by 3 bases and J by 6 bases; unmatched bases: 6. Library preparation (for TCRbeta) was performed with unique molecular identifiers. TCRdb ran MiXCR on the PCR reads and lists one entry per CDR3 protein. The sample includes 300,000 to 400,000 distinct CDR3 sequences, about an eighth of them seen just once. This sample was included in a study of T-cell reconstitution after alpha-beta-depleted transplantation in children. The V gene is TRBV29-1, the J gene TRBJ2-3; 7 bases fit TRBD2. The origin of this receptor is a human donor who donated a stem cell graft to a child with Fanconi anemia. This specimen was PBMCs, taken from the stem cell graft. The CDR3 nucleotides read TGCAGCGTTGAGTCGCGGGGGTCCGATACGCAGTATTTT. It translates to CSVESRGSDTQYF.